This T cell receptor (beta chain) was sequenced for a study of graft-versus-host responses after intestinal transplantation. Across the study: The whole recipient group had anti-thymocyte globulin induction followed by tacrolimus and steroids for two to three years. Whole-study results and caveats: With peak circulating GvH clone levels came an association with early post-transplant HvG declines. Allograft clonal ratios (graft-versus-host to host-versus-graft) were high in patients who had graft-donor T cell macrochimerism.

The protocol was immunoSEQ multiplex PCR, while the TCRdb copy is restricted to in-frame clones and leaves out a portion. This sample has 85,000 to 100,000 clones, with 90% found just once. V gave up 5 bases and J gave up 1 base; unmatched junction bases: 13. The CDR3 is 17 residues long. With regard to this clone: Its matching antigen is unknown.

This sample comprised unstimulated CD4+ T cells sorted from spleen or lymph node cells, obtained before intestinal transplant. The origin of this receptor is a human donor who received an intestinal transplant. The chain employs TRBV5-3 and TRBJ2-7; 9 bases match TRBD1. TRBV5-3 is treated as an ORF (open reading frame) with a function not yet certain. The CDR3: CARSSVTGTGWSYEQYF. CDR3 nucleotides: TGTGCCAGAAGTTCTGTAACCGGGACAGGGTGGTCCTACGAGCAGTACTTC.